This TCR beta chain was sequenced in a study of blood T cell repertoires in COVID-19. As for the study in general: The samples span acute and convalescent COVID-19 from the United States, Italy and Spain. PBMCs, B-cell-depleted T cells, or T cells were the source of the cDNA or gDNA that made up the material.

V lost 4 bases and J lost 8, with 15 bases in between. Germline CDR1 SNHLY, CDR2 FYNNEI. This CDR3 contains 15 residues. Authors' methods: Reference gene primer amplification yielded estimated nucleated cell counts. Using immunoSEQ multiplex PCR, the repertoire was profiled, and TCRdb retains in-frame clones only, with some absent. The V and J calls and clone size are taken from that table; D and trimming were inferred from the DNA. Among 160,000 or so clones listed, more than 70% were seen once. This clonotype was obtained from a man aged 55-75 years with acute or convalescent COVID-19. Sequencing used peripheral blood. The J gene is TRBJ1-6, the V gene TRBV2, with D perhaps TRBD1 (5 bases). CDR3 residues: CASSVGPRDYSPLHF. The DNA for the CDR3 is TGTGCCAGCAGTGTCGGCCCTAGGGACTATTCACCCCTCCACTTT.